This T cell receptor beta chain was documented in a study of T cells in Graves' hyperthyroidism and ophthalmopathy. This clonotype occurred many times. As yet, its antigen is unknown. Amplification of TCR beta CDR3 regions was performed using RNA transcripts as template. During a first-round RT-PCR of the TCR CDR3, the HTBI primer set was used. TCRdb reanalysed the multiplex PCR reads using MiXCR and keeps one entry per CDR3 protein. The repertoire holds roughly 400,000 distinct CDR3 sequences, with around a sixth as singletons. Germline CDR1 reads LGHDT; CDR2 reads YNNKEL (reference sequence). CDR3 size: 17 residues. J lost 0 bases, V lost 4 bases, and 3 bases had no gene match. The study's findings and limits: Appearing also in blood were most of the thyroid clonotypes expanded above 0.001.

The chain carries TRBV3-1 and TRBJ2-3; TRBD2 agrees at 14 bases. The sample comprised blood. The receptor was derived from a woman between 18 and 29 years old with Graves' hyperthyroidism that later progressed to Graves' ophthalmopathy. The CDR3 coding sequence is TGTGCCAGCAGCCTTGGGACTAGCGGGGGAAGCACAGATACGCAGTATTTT. This codes for CASSLGTSGGSTDTQYF.